What follows are 9 T cell receptor beta chains derived from one specimen sequenced in a study of shared clonotypes between healthy human individuals. The naive CD8 population came from CD45RO-negative cells selected for CCR7, without terminally differentiated effector memory CD45RA+ cells. The repertoire was sequenced with immunoSEQ multiplex PCR; TCRdb's copy has only in-frame clones and lacks some. The table includes about 2.1 million clones, around 95% detected once. Specimen: naive CD8+ T cells from PBMCs. These receptors originate from a man aged 18 to 35 in good health. Some clones in this sample may be carry-over from other donors' samples.

This clone has just a few counts. This same CDR3 is encoded by further DNA sequences in the sample. The chain links TRBV7-9 to TRBJ2-7; D is unclear. Germline-derived CDR1 and CDR2 are SEHNR and FQNEAQ (reference sequence). The V and J ends lost 5 bases and 2 bases respectively, with 4 bases between them. CDR3 size: 11 residues. CDR3 nucleotide sequence: TGTGCCAGCAGCACTACCTACGAGCAGTACTTC. The encoded protein is CASSTTYEQYF.

The rearrangement uses TRBV29-1 and TRBJ2-1; 10 nucleotides match TRBD1. Germline-derived CDR1 and CDR2 are SQVTM and ANQGSEA. The CDR3 covers 15 residues. After removal of 7 bases from V and 3 bases from J, the junction contained 9 bases not matched to a gene. The CDR3 region has the DNA TGCAGCGCCTTCGGGACAGGGGAAGACTACAATGAGCAGTTCTTC. Translated, it gives CSAFGTGEDYNEQFF.

The chain combines TRBV7-2 with TRBJ2-7; 7 positions match TRBD1. The ends lost 5 bases at V and 6 bases at J; junction bases unmatched: 7. CDR3 length equals 13 residues. Per the germline V gene, CDR1 is SGHTA and CDR2 is FQGNSA. DNA for the CDR3: TGTGCCAGCAGCGAGTTGACAGGGAGCGAGCAGTACTTC. Its translation: CASSELTGSEQYF.

V usage is TRBV13 and J usage is TRBJ1-1; possible D gene TRBD1, 6 bases. The germline V gene encodes CDR1 PRHDT and CDR2 FYEKMQ (reference sequence). The CDR3 is 13 amino acids. V lost 5 bases and J lost 1, with 8 bases in between. CDR3 sequence: CASSVQGNTEAFF. In DNA form, the CDR3 reads TGTGCCAGCAGCGTACAGGGGAACACTGAAGCTTTCTTT.

The genes are TRBV9 and TRBJ1-5; unclear D gene. Trimming took off 0 bases at V and 6 bases at J, with 13 bases between the two ends. CDR1 and CDR2 from the germline V gene are SGDLS and YYNGEE. The CDR3 consists of 15 residues. CDR3 nucleotide sequence: TGTGCCAGCAGCGTAGGAGACAATCCTATTCAGCCCCAGCATTTT. This sequence encodes CASSVGDNPIQPQHF.

This chain joins TRBV28 and TRBJ2-3, with 7 bases fitting TRBD2. V lost 0 bases, J lost 3 bases, and 6 bases stayed unmatched. The CDR3 consists of 16 residues. Per germline, CDR1 MDHEN and CDR2 SYDVKM. The CDR3 DNA sequence: TGTGCCAGCAGTTTATGGATGAGCGGGACGACAGATACGCAGTATTTT. It encodes CASSLWMSGTTDTQYF.

The chain is built from TRBV6-4 and TRBJ2-3; D gene uncertain. Germline assignment: CDR1 MRHNA and CDR2 SNTAGT. Trimming removed 1 base from V and 5 bases from J, with 10 bases in between. This CDR3 spans 14 amino acids. In DNA form, the CDR3 reads TGTGCCAGCAGTGACTGGGCCAGTGGAGATACGCAGTATTTT. As protein: CASSDWASGDTQYF.

This clone has just one count. The chain couples TRBV5-5 to TRBJ1-1; TRBD1 is a possible D gene (6 bases). CDR1 and CDR2 (germline): SGHKS, YYEKEE (reference sequence). This CDR3 is 16 amino acids long. Trimming cost V 0 bases and J 0 bases, with 12 bases left between them. CDR3 sequence: CASSLVGAGVNTEAFF. CDR3 bases: TGTGCCAGCAGCTTGGTAGGGGCAGGGGTGAACACTGAAGCTTTCTTT.

This clone occurred once. J is TRBJ1-2 and V is TRBV19; D is unclear. This CDR3 has 14 amino acids. Germline V gene lookup returns CDR1 LNHDA and CDR2 SQIVND (reference sequence). V was cut by 5 bases and J by 7 bases, with 17 bases left in between. The CDR3 spells CASSPRVPFFGYTF. The DNA for the CDR3 is TGTGCCAGTAGTCCTAGGGTCCCGTTTTTTGGCTACACCTTC.